This note documents a single T cell receptor (beta chain) sequence. The data belong to a study of Ad26.COV2.S vaccination and SARS-CoV-2 variants. Across the whole study: Once, or twice with 56 days between doses, Ad26.COV2.S was given intramuscularly.

CDR3 length: 18 residues. V gave up 1 base and J gave up 7 bases; unmatched junction bases: 7. CDR1 and CDR2 from the germline V gene are LGHNA and YSLEER. Assay used: immunoSEQ multiplex PCR; TCRdb lists only in-frame clones, some missing. The data contain around 300,000 clones, roughly 88% of them singletons. Sample treatment: about 20 received Ad26.COV2.S at low or high dose, single or two shots; five or six received placebo; per-sample allocation not given. Sampling was done on day 63 after the first vaccine or placebo injection. This TCR came from a person between 18 and 65 years old who received the Ad26.COV2.S COVID-19 vaccine or a placebo. The J gene is TRBJ2-4, the V gene TRBV4-3; 16 bases are a match to TRBD2. The sample consisted of peripheral blood, taken in a trial of Ad26.COV2.S vaccine versus placebo. The CDR3 protein is CASSQATGTSGRGNIQYF. The CDR3 DNA sequence: TGCGCCAGCAGCCAAGCGACCGGGACTAGCGGGAGGGGGAACATTCAGTACTTC.